A single sample is the source of the 14 T cell receptor beta chains below, sequenced in a study of shared clonotypes between healthy human individuals. Repertoires were generated with immunoSEQ multiplex PCR, while TCRdb's copy carries only in-frame clones and drops some. The data hold some 1,600,000 clones, with around 98% observed a single time. Specimen: naive CD4+ T cells sorted from blood. The subset denotes: CD45RA+ positively selected. Every receptor here comes from a man aged 30-40 years in good health.

The V and J genes are TRBV5-4 and TRBJ2-1; 11 positions agree with TRBD2. Germline-derived CDR1 and CDR2 are SGHNT and YYREEE (reference sequence). The CDR3 is 15 amino acids. With V trimmed by 5 bases and J by 3 bases, 4 bases remained unmatched. The DNA for the CDR3 is TGTGCCAGCAGTCTAGCGGGAGGAATCTACAATGAGCAGTTCTTC. Protein: CASSLAGGIYNEQFF.

This clone occurred once. The CDR3 region is CSVGNRQGARGETQYF. In DNA, the CDR3 is TGCAGCGTTGGCAACCGACAGGGGGCGAGGGGAGAGACCCAGTACTTC. The rearrangement links TRBV29-1 to TRBJ2-5; 10 positions agree with TRBD1. The germline V gene has CDR1 SQVTM and CDR2 ANQGSEA. The CDR3 extends over 16 amino acids. Losses at the gene ends were 4 bases for V and 4 bases for J; bases not matched to a gene: 12.

The chain joins TRBV7-9 to TRBJ1-1; the D gene is possibly TRBD1 (6 bases). The CDR3 totals 15 residues. Germline V CDR1 and CDR2: SEHNR, FQNEAQ (reference sequence). Trimming took 5 bases from V and 6 from J, leaving 19 bases between them. The CDR3 loop is CASSHLRGALPEAFF. The CDR3 DNA is TGTGCCAGCAGCCACCTGAGGGGGGCGCTTCCTGAAGCTTTCTTT.

As to this clone: The same CDR3 is also encoded by other DNA sequences in this sample. The chain uses TRBV18 and TRBJ2-2; D is unresolved. From germline, CDR1 is KGHSH and CDR2 LQKENI. The CDR3 consists of 13 residues. Trimming stripped 3 bases from V and 6 bases from J, with 8 bases between. Written as DNA, the CDR3 is TGTGCCAGCTCACCGAGCACCCCCGGGGAGCTGTTTTTT. This translates into CASSPSTPGELFF.

The CDR3 nucleotides read TGTGCCAGCAGTTTCCCACAAATAGCGGGAGGAGTGGACACCGGGGAGCTGTTTTTT. Residues: CASSFPQIAGGVDTGELFF. The rearrangement links TRBV28 to TRBJ2-2; 10 nucleotides match TRBD2. This CDR3 comprises 19 residues. The germline CDR1 and CDR2 sequences are MDHEN and SYDVKM. With V trimmed by 3 bases and J by 3 bases, 13 bases remained unmatched.

The rearrangement joins TRBV5-1 to TRBJ2-1; D could derive from TRBD1 or TRBD2 (5 bases each). V was trimmed by 4 bases and J by 2 bases, leaving 19 bases between them. Germline V CDR1 and CDR2: SGHRS, YFSETQ. The CDR3 runs 17 residues. The CDR3 loop is CASSPHAGTAAYNEQFF. CDR3 DNA: TGCGCCAGCAGCCCCCATGCAGGGACGGCCGCCTACAATGAGCAGTTCTTC.

The J gene is TRBJ2-7, the V gene TRBV4-1, with 11 bases matching TRBD2. V dropped 6 bases and J dropped 0; count of bases not matched to a gene: 7. The germline V gene encodes CDR1 MGHRA and CDR2 YSYEKL. This CDR3 spans 16 amino acids. This chain's CDR3 is CASRASGRNNSYEQYF. CDR3 nucleotides: TGCGCCAGCAGGGCTAGCGGGAGGAACAACTCCTACGAGCAGTACTTC.

V gene TRBV5-1 combines with J gene TRBJ2-5; D may be TRBD1 (6 bases). V was trimmed by 4 bases and J by 7 bases, leaving 20 bases between them. The length of the CDR3 is 15 residues. Germline assignment: CDR1 SGHRS and CDR2 YFSETQ. DNA of the CDR3: TGCGCCAGCAGCCGGGACCGGGACACTCTAGGGACCCAGTACTTC. Protein: CASSRDRDTLGTQYF.

The chain uses TRBV7-2 and TRBJ1-2, with D tentatively TRBD1 (5 bases). CDR1 and CDR2 (germline): SGHTA, FQGNSA. Trimming cost V 5 bases and J 4 bases, with 11 bases left between them. CDR3 length: 13 amino acids. CDR3 in DNA: TGTGCCAGCAGCCAGGGACGTAGCTATGGCTACACCTTC. Amino acids: CASSQGRSYGYTF.

V is TRBV25-1 and J is TRBJ2-1; D remains unclear. Trimming took off 4 bases at V and 0 bases at J, with 7 bases between the two ends. The CDR3 totals 14 residues. Germline V gene sequence: CDR1 MGHDK, CDR2 SYGVNS. The CDR3 region is CASSAPSSYNEQFF. For the CDR3, the DNA is TGTGCCAGCAGTGCCCCAAGCTCCTACAATGAGCAGTTCTTC. The variable domain in full, with the rest retrieved from reference TRBV25-1 and TRBJ2-1, is EADIYQTPRYLVIGTGKKITLECSQTMGHDKMYWYQQDPGMELHLIHYSYGVNSTEKGDLSSESTVSRIRTEHFPLTLESARPSHTSQYLCASSAPSSYNEQFFGPGTRLTVL.

V is TRBV28 and J is TRBJ1-1; no definite D call. The CDR3 runs to 14 residues. Per germline, CDR1 MDHEN and CDR2 SYDVKM. The V end was cut by 3 bases, the J end by 1 base, with 9 bases between. The CDR3 nucleotides are TGTGCCAGCAGTTTCAAGTCATCGAACACTGAAGCTTTCTTT. This sequence encodes CASSFKSSNTEAFF.

The chain uses TRBV19 and TRBJ1-2, with D tentatively TRBD1 (6 bases). CDR3 length: 14 amino acids. V was clipped by 6 bases and J by 10 bases, with 21 bases between them. Germline V CDR1 and CDR2: LNHDA, SQIVND (reference sequence). The CDR3 sequence: CASSAWGTQESYTF. The CDR3 coding sequence is TGTGCCAGTAGCGCCTGGGGGACACAGGAATCCTACACCTTC.

This sequence joins TRBV6-1 and TRBJ2-5; D not resolved. V lost 6 bases and J 4 bases, leaving 6 bases between the germline ends. Germline CDR1 and CDR2: MNHNS and SASEGT. The CDR3 has 11 residues. Written as DNA, the CDR3 is TGTGCCAGCAGGAAGGGAGAGACCCAGTACTTC. This codes for CASRKGETQYF.

The chain uses TRBV11-2 and TRBJ2-4, with TRBD1 identical over 9 bases. V lost 5 bases, J lost 6 bases, and 17 bases stayed unmatched. The CDR3 spans 18 residues. The germline V gene has CDR1 SGHAT and CDR2 FQNNGV. The CDR3 region is CASSPGILPGQGPNIQYF. CDR3 nucleotide sequence: TGTGCCAGCAGCCCAGGTATACTACCGGGACAGGGACCAAACATTCAGTACTTC.